This paragraph covers one T cell receptor (beta chain) sequence. What it recognizes is unknown. With survey level as its setting, the immunoSEQ assay was v3.0. Repertoires were generated with immunoSEQ multiplex PCR, while TCRdb's copy carries only in-frame clones and drops some. The data show more than 35,000 clones, with roughly 80% seen just once and roughly 5.6% held by the top ten. Germline assignment: CDR1 MNHEY and CDR2 SMNVEV (reference sequence). V was pared by 5 bases and J by 9 bases, with 13 bases of the junction left unmatched. This CDR3 has 15 residues. The data originate from a study of long-term antiretroviral therapy in people with HIV. Study-wide findings and caveats: HIV repertoires had narrower CDR3 length ranges than controls. ART was followed by higher diversity that remained below transplant donor controls. Pre-ART expanded TRB clones stayed dominant throughout, though often decreasing after ART. Data on ART adherence, viral resistance or therapy changes were unavailable.

This sequence was found in a man between 18 and 35 years old with HIV. The rearrangement uses TRBV27 and TRBJ2-1; TRBD1 matches 7 bases. Sequenced here: unsorted PBMCs, sampled 1.5 years after starting antiretroviral therapy. CDR3 protein: CASSDTGAFSIEQFF. The CDR3 DNA reads as TGTGCCAGCAGTGATACAGGGGCCTTCTCTATTGAGCAGTTCTTC.